The 23 T cell receptor beta chains below all came from one sample that was sequenced in a study of cytomegalovirus exposure and HLA in healthy donors. 60 Vbeta and 13 Jbeta primers were used in PCR. Profiled with immunoSEQ multiplex PCR; TCRdb holds only in-frame clones, not every one. The profile covers 100,000 to 150,000 clones, with about 81% appearing a single time and 0.85% to 1.4% taken by the ten largest. The sample taken for sequencing was PBMCs. Receptors originate from a woman aged 25 to 39 in good health and CMV-seronegative.

V usage is TRBV5-3 and J usage is TRBJ1-3; no clear D gene. TRBV5-3 is sorted into the ORF group, with uncertain function. Trimming shortened V by 4 bases and J by 2 bases, and 13 bases separated the two germline ends. This CDR3 spans 15 amino acids. CDR3 in amino acids: CARSTSEGPGNTIYF. The CDR3 region has the DNA TGTGCCAGAAGCACATCAGAGGGTCCTGGAAACACCATATATTTT.

The chain recombines TRBV6-5 with TRBJ1-1, with D tentatively TRBD1 (5 bases). The V end was cut by 2 bases, the J end by 1 base, with 11 bases between. Germline V gene data show CDR1 as MNHEY and CDR2 as SVGAGI. The CDR3 sequence is 15 residues long. CDR3 sequence (DNA): TGTGCCAGCAGTTACCATGGGACTCCGAACACTGAAGCTTTCTTT. Its translation is CASSYHGTPNTEAFF.

The chain has TRBV6-5 and TRBJ2-2, with 9 bases fitting TRBD1. The CDR3 runs 15 residues. The V and J ends lost 2 bases and 4 bases, in that order; junction bases with no gene match: 2. The V gene's germline CDR1 is MNHEY and CDR2 SVGAGI. CDR3 sequence: CASSYDRGITGELFF. As DNA, the CDR3 is TGTGCCAGCAGTTACGACAGGGGGATCACCGGGGAGCTGTTTTTT.

The table lists this clone with a few counts. Different DNA sequences within this sample yield the same CDR3. The CDR3 reads CASSYTTGSDQPQHF. Written as DNA, the CDR3 is TGTGCCAGCAGTTACACGACAGGGTCCGATCAGCCCCAGCATTTT. The rearrangement links TRBV6-5 to TRBJ1-5, with 7 bases fitting TRBD1. CDR1 MNHEY and CDR2 SVGAGI come from the germline V gene. The junction had 6 bases not matched to a gene; V was cut back by 2 bases and J by 5 bases. The CDR3 loop spans 15 amino acids.

V is TRBV10-3 and J is TRBJ2-7; the match to TRBD2 covers 8 bases. Germline-derived CDR1 and CDR2 are ENHRY and SYGVKD. The V and J ends lost 10 bases and 6 bases, in that order; junction bases with no gene match: 8. The CDR3 is made up of 12 amino acids. CDR3 bases: TGTGCCACCGGGGCCGCGGGGGGCGAGCAGTACTTC. Protein sequence: CATGAAGGEQYF.

The rearrangement uses TRBV19 and TRBJ2-7; a weak D match, TRBD2 (5 bases). The CDR3 length is 17 residues. Deletions cut 6 bases from V and 1 base from J, with 22 bases between. In germline, CDR1 is LNHDA, CDR2 SQIVND (reference sequence). The CDR3 loop is CASRGKWGADASYEQYF. CDR3 DNA sequence: TGTGCCAGTAGGGGGAAGTGGGGAGCGGACGCGTCCTACGAGCAGTACTTC.

V usage is TRBV18 and J usage is TRBJ2-5, with 7 bases identical to TRBD2. The germline gives CDR1 KGHSH, CDR2 LQKENI. This CDR3 region has 15 residues. The J segment lost 1 base and the V segment lost 1 base, leaving 3 bases of the junction unmatched. DNA for the CDR3: TGTGCCAGCTCACCACGGGCTAGCGGCCAAGAGACCCAGTACTTC. Protein sequence: CASSPRASGQETQYF. The full variable domain, in which reference TRBV18 and TRBJ2-5 provide the parts outside the CDR3, is NAGVMQNPRHLVRRRGQEARLRCSPMKGHSHVYWYRQLPEEGLKFMVYLQKENIIDESGMPKERFSAEFPKEGPSILRIQQVVRGDSAAYFCASSPRASGQETQYFGPGTRLLVL.

The chain carries TRBV4-1 and TRBJ2-7; D might be TRBD2 (7 bases). Per germline, CDR1 MGHRA and CDR2 YSYEKL. The CDR3 is 15 amino acids. Deletions cut 1 base from V and 7 bases from J, with 17 bases between. The CDR3 protein is CASSQVGGGGREQYF. CDR3 DNA sequence: TGCGCCAGCAGCCAAGTTGGAGGGGGGGGGAGGGAGCAGTACTTC.

The rearrangement links TRBV10-3 to TRBJ2-3, with TRBD2 as a possible D gene (7 bases). This CDR3 contains 15 residues. The V end lost 8 bases, the J end lost 2 bases, and 17 bases lay between the germline ends. Germline CDR1 ENHRY, CDR2 SYGVKD. The CDR3 bases are TGTGCCATCTCCCGAGGGGGGGCCGACACAGATACGCAGTATTTT. Protein sequence: CAISRGGADTDTQYF.

CDR3 residues: CASSIRVGLAGVGQFF. The CDR3 DNA follows: TGTGCCAGTAGCATCAGGGTGGGACTAGCGGGAGTGGGGCAGTTCTTC. The V gene is TRBV19, the J gene TRBJ2-1, with TRBD2 identical over 14 bases. The ends lost 6 bases at V and 12 bases at J; junction bases unmatched: 13. Looked up from germline, CDR1 is LNHDA and CDR2 is SQIVND (reference sequence). The CDR3 runs to 16 residues.

This clone was picked up one time. The chain combines TRBV30 with TRBJ1-5; 9 nucleotides match TRBD1. The CDR3 totals 19 residues. V lost 2 bases, J lost 1 base, and 15 bases stayed unmatched. From germline, CDR1 is GTSNPN and CDR2 SVGIG (reference sequence). The DNA for the CDR3 is TGTGCCTGGAGTCCTCGGCGGGGACAGGGCCTCATGAGCAATCAGCCCCAGCATTTT. Its translation: CAWSPRRGQGLMSNQPQHF.

CDR3 nucleotide sequence: TGTGCCAGCAGTGAAGGGGGGCTTGGATATAATCAGCCCCAGCATTTT. Residues: CASSEGGLGYNQPQHF. This chain uses TRBV2 with TRBJ1-5; maybe TRBD1 (6 bases). The length of the CDR3 is 16 residues. Germline V gives CDR1 SNHLY, CDR2 FYNNEI. With 1 base removed from V and 4 bases from J, the gap between germline ends came to 14 bases.

The V call is TRBV19, the J call TRBJ2-2; tentatively, D is TRBD2 (6 bases). V lost 6 bases and J lost 2, with 10 bases in between. The length of the CDR3 is 14 residues. Germline values: CDR1 LNHDA, CDR2 SQIVND (reference sequence). This chain's CDR3 is CASSPGLNTGELFF. CDR3 sequence (DNA): TGTGCCAGTAGCCCGGGACTCAACACCGGGGAGCTGTTTTTT.

The rearrangement uses TRBV30 and TRBJ2-1, with 12 positions matching TRBD2. In germline, CDR1 is GTSNPN, CDR2 SVGIG (reference sequence). Germline trimming cut 2 bases from V and 3 bases from J; bases unmatched to any gene: 5. The CDR3 consists of 16 residues. The CDR3 loop is CAWSSKLAGGYNEQFF. CDR3 nucleotide sequence: TGTGCCTGGAGTTCAAAACTAGCGGGGGGCTACAATGAGCAGTTCTTC. Drawing the rest from reference TRBV30 and TRBJ2-1, the complete variable domain is SQTIHQWPATLVQPVGSPLSLECTVEGTSNPNLYWYRQAAGRGLQLLFYSVGIGQISSEVPQNLSASRPQDRQFILSSKKLLLSDSGFYLCAWSSKLAGGYNEQFFGPGTRLTVL.

This rearrangement joins TRBV19 to TRBJ2-1; maybe TRBD2 (6 bases). The germline gives CDR1 LNHDA, CDR2 SQIVND (reference sequence). V gave up 3 bases and J gave up 3 bases, with 9 bases separating them. CDR3 length equals 14 residues. This chain's CDR3 is CASSMGLVYNEQFF. The CDR3 DNA reads as TGTGCCAGTAGTATGGGACTCGTCTACAATGAGCAGTTCTTC. The full variable domain, with the rest looked up from reference TRBV19 and TRBJ2-1, is DGGITQSPKYLFRKEGQNVTLSCEQNLNHDAMYWYRQDPGQGLRLIYYSQIVNDFQKGDIAEGYSVSREKKESFPLTVTSAQKNPTAFYLCASSMGLVYNEQFFGPGTRLTVL.

This chain connects TRBV27 to TRBJ2-2, with D possibly matching TRBD2 (5 bases). The ends were cut back, 9 bases at V and 2 bases at J, with 19 bases in the middle. The CDR3 sequence is 16 residues long. Per the germline V gene, CDR1 is MNHEY and CDR2 is SMNVEV (reference sequence). The CDR3 sequence: CASSPKGVPNTGELFF. The CDR3 DNA reads TGTGCCAGTTCCCCTAAGGGAGTCCCTAACACCGGGGAGCTGTTTTTT.

In the case of this clone: Compared with germline, one end of the junction differs, possibly owing to a read error. The V gene is TRBV27, the J gene TRBJ2-2, with TRBD2 identical over 11 bases. This CDR3 comprises 17 residues. The V gene's germline CDR1 is MNHEY and CDR2 SMNVEV (reference sequence). The CDR3 loop reads CAGSSSLAGVGTGELFF. Written as DNA, the CDR3 is TGTGCCGGCAGTTCCTCACTAGCGGGAGTTGGAACCGGGGAGCTGTTTTTT.

The rearrangement uses TRBV6-1 and TRBJ1-2; 12 bases agree with TRBD1. Looked up from germline, CDR1 is MNHNS and CDR2 is SASEGT. Unmatched junction bases numbered 4, after V lost 8 bases and J lost 3 bases. This CDR3 spans 14 amino acids. In DNA form, the CDR3 reads TGTGCCAGCGGGACAGGGGGCTTCGACTATGGCTACACCTTC. It encodes CASGTGGFDYGYTF.

This sequence joins TRBV7-8 and TRBJ2-2, with a tentative D call TRBD2 (6 bases). The germline V and J ends were trimmed by 0 bases and 4 bases, with 12 bases remaining between them. Looked up from germline, CDR1 is SGHVS and CDR2 is FQNEAQ. This CDR3 has 16 amino acids. The CDR3 sequence: CASSLAHTGGTGELFF. The CDR3 DNA follows: TGTGCCAGCAGCTTAGCGCACACCGGGGGCACCGGGGAGCTGTTTTTT. The full variable domain, in which reference TRBV7-8 and TRBJ2-2 provide the parts outside the CDR3, is GAGVSQSPRYKVAKRGQDVALRCDPISGHVSLFWYQQALGQGPEFLTYFQNEAQLDKSGLPSDRFFAERPEGSVSTLKIQRTQQEDSAVYLCASSLAHTGGTGELFFGEGSRLTVL.

The CDR3 here is CASSMGRSSGNTIYF. The CDR3 nucleotides read TGTGCCAGTAGTATGGGTAGGAGCTCTGGAAACACCATATATTTT. The rearrangement joins TRBV19 to TRBJ1-3; D is unclear. Per germline, CDR1 LNHDA and CDR2 SQIVND (reference sequence). V lost 3 bases, J lost 0 bases, and 9 bases lay in between. The CDR3 extends over 15 amino acids.

The count of this clone is one. The CDR3 coding sequence is TGTGCCAGCAGCGTCCCCAGCGGGAATGACACAGATACGCAGTATTTT. It yields the protein CASSVPSGNDTDTQYF. The chain links TRBV9 to TRBJ2-3, with TRBD2 identical over 7 bases. In germline, CDR1 is SGDLS, CDR2 YYNGEE. This CDR3 comprises 16 residues. V shed 2 bases, J shed 2 bases, and the junction held 8 bases outside the gene matches.

J is TRBJ2-5 and V is TRBV6-6; tentative D call: TRBD1 (5 bases). Germline lookup yields CDR1 MNHNY and CDR2 SVGAGI (reference sequence). CDR3 length: 14 amino acids. V was pared by 5 bases and J by 3 bases, with 13 bases between. DNA of the CDR3: TGTGCCAGCAGTCATACAGGTTTGGAAGAGACCCAGTACTTC. It codes for CASSHTGLEETQYF.

The gene calls are TRBV29-1 and TRBJ2-1, with TRBD1 matching over 8 bases. The CDR3 is made up of 16 amino acids. The germline V gene encodes CDR1 SQVTM and CDR2 ANQGSEA. Losses at the gene ends were 1 base for V and 4 bases for J; bases not matched to a gene: 9. As DNA, the CDR3 is TGCAGCGTTGAAGGTCAGACAGGGGTGGAGTACAATGAGCAGTTCTTC. This encodes CSVEGQTGVEYNEQFF.